These 7 T cell receptor beta chains came from one sample sequenced in a study of blood T cell repertoires in COVID-19. Assay used: immunoSEQ multiplex PCR; TCRdb lists only in-frame clones, some missing. The sample carries around 300,000 clones, approximately 91% recorded once. The source material was peripheral blood. These receptors originate from a middle-aged woman who had recovered from COVID-19.

This sequence joins TRBV7-9 and TRBJ2-1, with 7 bases identical to TRBD1. J was trimmed by 10 bases and V by 5 bases; bases with no gene match: 5. The germline CDR1 and CDR2 sequences are SEHNR and FQNEAQ (reference sequence). This CDR3 spans 12 amino acids. The DNA of the CDR3 is TGTGCCAGCAGCGGGGACAGTTCGGAGCAGTTCTTC. Translated: CASSGDSSEQFF.

The chain couples TRBV7-9 to TRBJ2-2; 9 nucleotides align to TRBD2. CDR1 is SEHNR and CDR2 is FQNEAQ in the germline V gene (reference sequence). Losses at the gene ends were 7 bases for V and 0 bases for J; bases not matched to a gene: 12. This CDR3 is 18 amino acids long. The CDR3 reads CASNVGASGASNTGELFF. The DNA for the CDR3 is TGTGCCAGCAATGTCGGGGCTAGCGGGGCCTCGAACACCGGGGAGCTGTTTTTT.

This clone was detected only once. CDR3 nucleotide sequence: TGTGCCAGCAGCTACAGGGGGCGGGATGGCTACACCTTC. This codes for CASSYRGRDGYTF. The chain employs TRBV12-3 or TRBV12-4 and TRBJ1-2; TRBD1 agrees at 9 bases. J was trimmed by 6 bases and V by 6 bases; bases with no gene match: 5. This CDR3 comprises 13 residues.

The J gene is TRBJ2-2, the V gene TRBV4-2, with D perhaps matching TRBD2 (5 bases). The CDR3 runs to 15 residues. Germline loops: CDR1 LGHNA, CDR2 YNFKEQ. V shed 0 bases and J shed 5 bases, with 10 bases lying between them. Here the CDR3 DNA reads TGTGCCAGCAGCCAAGACCCGGGAACAACCGGGGAGCTGTTTTTT. Protein: CASSQDPGTTGELFF.

The CDR3 loop reads CASSGLRGSYEQYF. The CDR3 nucleotides are TGTGCCAGCAGTGGTCTCAGGGGCTCCTACGAGCAGTACTTC. The chain employs TRBV27 and TRBJ2-7; D is perhaps TRBD1 (6 bases). Germline loops: CDR1 MNHEY, CDR2 SMNVEV (reference sequence). V lost 5 bases and J 0 bases, leaving 11 bases between the germline ends. The CDR3 contains 14 residues.

The rearrangement uses TRBV19 and TRBJ1-4; perhaps TRBD1 as D (5 bases). V lost 4 bases to trimming and J lost 3 bases, with 9 bases between them. The germline gives CDR1 LNHDA, CDR2 SQIVND (reference sequence). The CDR3 contains 14 residues. The DNA of the CDR3 is TGTGCCAGTAGTACTCAGGGATCTAATGAAAAACTGTTTTTT. Protein product: CASSTQGSNEKLFF.

The rearrangement links TRBV15 to TRBJ2-5; 10 nucleotides agree with TRBD1. V lost 7 bases to trimming and J lost 4 bases; unmatched junction nucleotides: 9. CDR1 is LNHNV, CDR2 YYDKDF, per germline (reference sequence). The CDR3 consists of 15 residues. DNA for the CDR3: TGTGCCACCAACCTAGCGACAGGGGGCGGAGAGACCCAGTACTTC. Residues: CATNLATGGGETQYF.